Here is one TCR beta chain with its context. Its antigen is as yet unknown. TCRdb's copy holds only in-frame clones and misses some; the assay was immunoSEQ multiplex PCR. The sample holds approximately 100,000 clones; about 90% are singletons and the top ten take more than 2%. The data were taken from a study of cytomegalovirus exposure and HLA in healthy donors. Study background: A subsequent analysis stated that the 90 to 150 validation repertoires were run on the same platform as the 650 to 850 first-cohort repertoires. Points from the study as a whole: Overall, roughly 150 TCR beta chains were annotated as cytomegalovirus-associated. TCR clusters originating in the first cohort tended to co-occur in the 120 validation repertoires, according to a later analysis. Reports showed the classifier diagnosing cytomegalovirus status with high specificity and sensitivity.

V lost 4 bases, J lost 1 base, and 8 bases stayed unmatched. Looked up from germline, CDR1 is SQVTM and CDR2 is ANQGSEA. There are 15 residues in the CDR3. The sequence derives from a woman under 30 in good health and CMV-seronegative. Sequencing was done on a sample of PBMCs. The chain uses TRBV29-1 and TRBJ2-7, with TRBD1 matching over 9 bases. This CDR3 reads CSVGFLGTGSYEQYF. CDR3 sequence (DNA): TGCAGCGTTGGATTCCTGGGGACAGGGTCCTACGAGCAGTACTTC.